Listed below are T cell receptor beta chains from one sample, sequenced in a study of CXCR3-negative and CXCR3-positive naive CD8 T cells. TCRdb reprocessed the 5' RACE reads, keeping one entry per CDR3 protein, no DNA. This sample's table has 65,000 to 90,000 distinct CDR3 sequences. Input material: naive CXCR3+ CD8+ T cells from blood. The source of these receptors is a human donor in good health. Some clones in this sample may be carry-over from other donors' samples. Both conserved end residues are part of each CDR3. Each record gives: V gene, J gene, CDR3 protein.

>TRBV7-9|TRBJ2-1
CASSLRDLPNEQFF
>TRBV29-1|TRBJ2-7
CSVFGPGGDEQYF
>TRBV5-1|TRBJ1-2
CASSPSGGDYGYTF
>TRBV4-3|TRBJ2-1
CASSKDSSTGASYNEQFF
>TRBV28|TRBJ2-7
CASSLSPGRDGYEQYF
>TRBV13|TRBJ1-1
CASSSTIPTGKWDTEAFF
>TRBV7-6|TRBJ1-3
CASSFGGAGNTIYF
>TRBV27|TRBJ1-1
CASSLSTATEAFF
>TRBV28|TRBJ1-3
CASSSQQGDSGNTIYF
>TRBV29-1|TRBJ2-3
CSVEDPAGAFTDTQYF
>TRBV28|TRBJ2-7
CASSREGDEQYF
>TRBV12-3/TRBV12-4|TRBJ2-7
CASSLKIVSYEQYF
>TRBV28|TRBJ1-1
CASSFHSIGPQNTEAFF
>TRBV12-3/TRBV12-4|TRBJ2-3
CASKWGDTQYF
>TRBV6-6|TRBJ2-2
CATRGGTGELFF
>TRBV12-5|TRBJ2-1
CASGFEGGEQFF
>TRBV10-3|TRBJ1-1
CASRDSATEAFF
>TRBV27|TRBJ2-1
CASGDVNYNEQFF
>TRBV28|TRBJ2-5
CASSFQTGRDQETQYF
>TRBV6-2/TRBV6-3|TRBJ2-7
CASSPGLAGGSF
>TRBV28|TRBJ2-7
CASSFGSVYEQYF
>TRBV7-9|TRBJ2-1
CASSRDTGEQFF
>TRBV11-2|TRBJ1-4
CASSFEQGWGEKLFF
>TRBV7-2|TRBJ2-2
CASSLSGTTPRELFF
>TRBV20-1|TRBJ1-1
CSARLFLGEGLHTEAFF
>TRBV24-1|TRBJ2-1
CATSDGDFDNEQFF
>TRBV12-3/TRBV12-4|TRBJ2-3
CASIYRLAGEDTQYF
>TRBV4-3|TRBJ1-1
CASSQEMGGPTEAFF